This TCR beta chain originates from a study of cytomegalovirus exposure and HLA in healthy donors. Study results and limitations: 87-base-pair reads could not separate some V segments, including TRBV6-2 and TRBV6-3. It was approximately 170 TCR beta chains that were listed as cytomegalovirus-associated. The productive fraction for most TCR beta V segments was about 90% or about 30% in an earlier analysis.

Worth noting for this clone: Its antigen is still unknown.

Per the germline V gene, CDR1 is MGHRA and CDR2 is YSYEKL. V lost 3 bases to trimming and J lost 6 bases, with 18 bases between them. The CDR3 has 16 amino acids. Primers included in the PCR were 60 Vbeta and 13 Jbeta primers. The method was immunoSEQ multiplex PCR; TCRdb's version includes in-frame clones alone and lacks a portion of them. The table shows about 180,000 clones, with just over 75% occurring only once. The rearrangement links TRBV4-1 to TRBJ2-1; tentative D call: TRBD1 (6 bases). The sequencing sample was made of PBMCs. The source of this sequence is a young man in good health and CMV-seronegative. CDR3 bases: TGCGCCAGCAGCCAGGATAGACAGGCCGCTTCCAATGAGCAGTTCTTC. Translated: CASSQDRQAASNEQFF.